A selection of T cell receptor beta chains follows, all from one sample in a study. TCRdb independently ran MiXCR on the RT-PCR reads; one entry per CDR3 protein. The table records about 700,000 distinct CDR3 sequences, 13% to 15% of them present only once. The sample was memory CD4+ T cells from blood. These receptors were taken from a female donor in good health, serving as a healthy control. Both conserved end residues are part of each CDR3. The D gene is left open where the match is weak. Rows give clone size only sometimes, using once, few, many, or a class for an expanded clone.

>TRBV5-1|TRBD2|NA|16|TRBJ2-7
TGCGCCAGCACCCTGGGGGCTAGCGGGACGGCCCACGAGCAGTACTTC
CASTLGASGTAHEQYF
>TRBV27|TRBD1|few|12|TRBJ1-2
TGTGCCAGCAGTACAGGGGGCTGGGGCTACACCTTC
CASSTGGWGYTF
>TRBV20-1|NA|NA|15|TRBJ2-3
TGCAGTGCTAGAGAGTACCGGGTCCCCCCAGATACGCAGTATTTT
CSAREYRVPPDTQYF
>TRBV3-1|TRBD1|NA|13|TRBJ1-1
TGTGCCAGCAGTCAAGGGACAGGGGTTGAAGCTTTCTTT
CASSQGTGVEAFF
>TRBV20-1|NA|many|14|TRBJ2-5
TGCAGTGCTAGTGGGACGTCGATAGGGGAGACCCAGTACTTC
CSASGTSIGETQYF
>TRBV27|NA|many|16|TRBJ2-3
TGTGCCAGCCGTCTCTTGGGGCGGCCGAGCACAGATACGCAGTATTTT
CASRLLGRPSTDTQYF
>TRBV20-1|NA|NA|12|TRBJ1-2
TGCAGTGCTAGATCCACTAACTATGGCTACACCTTC
CSARSTNYGYTF
>TRBV7-2|NA|NA|12|TRBJ2-5
TGTGCCAGCAGCCCATTCACGGGGACCCAGTACTTC
CASSPFTGTQYF
>TRBV29-1|NA|few|17|TRBJ2-1
TGCAGCGCCTCTCAGTGGGCGGGGTCGAGCTCCTACAATGAGCAGTTCTTC
CSASQWAGSSSYNEQFF
>TRBV6-2/TRBV6-3|NA|NA|14|TRBJ2-7
TGTGCCAGCAGTTATTTCCAACTAGCATACGAGCAGTACTTC
CASSYFQLAYEQYF
>TRBV20-1|NA|NA|14|TRBJ2-1
TGCAGTGCTAGAGATAGCAGTAATAGCGATGAGCAGTTCTTC
CSARDSSNSDEQFF
>TRBV3-1|NA|few|14|TRBJ1-2
TGTGCCAGCAGCCTTCCACAGGGCCGCTATGGCTACACCTTC
CASSLPQGRYGYTF
>TRBV6-5|NA|few|14|TRBJ1-6
TGTGCCAGCAGGGGCAACCCTAGGAATTCACCCCTCCACTTT
CASRGNPRNSPLHF
>TRBV29-1|NA|NA|11|TRBJ2-1
TGCAGCGCCTTTAGAGGCCATGAGCAGTTCTTC
CSAFRGHEQFF
>TRBV20-1|TRBD1|NA|13|TRBJ1-4
TGCAGTGCTGACAGGGGGGCGCCCGAAAAACTGTTTTTT
CSADRGAPEKLFF
>TRBV20-1|NA|few|11|TRBJ2-3
TGCAGTGCTAACCCACACTATACGCAGTATTTT
CSANPHYTQYF
>TRBV29-1|NA|many|12|TRBJ1-1
TGCAGCGTGGTCCCCGGGAGGACTGAAGCTTTCTTT
CSVVPGRTEAFF
>TRBV5-6|NA|many|15|TRBJ1-2
TGTGCCAGCAGCTTGGCCGACAGGAGTAACTATGGCTACACCTTC
CASSLADRSNYGYTF
>TRBV4-1|TRBD1|NA|17|TRBJ1-2
TGCGCCAGCAGCCAAGTAGCGGGTGGAGGGGGCGACTATGGCTACACCTTC
CASSQVAGGGGDYGYTF
>TRBV3-1|NA|few|17|TRBJ1-3
TGTGCCAGCAGCCAGGGACACGGACAGCTCTCTGGAAACACCATATATTTT
CASSQGHGQLSGNTIYF
>TRBV28|TRBD2|NA|14|TRBJ2-7
TGTGCCAGCAGCCTTAGCGGGAGGGGTTACGAGCAGTACTTC
CASSLSGRGYEQYF
>TRBV29-1|NA|NA|12|TRBJ1-5
TGCAGCGTTGGGGACGCGGATCAGCCCCAGCATTTT
CSVGDADQPQHF
>TRBV5-5|NA|few|15|TRBJ2-7
TGTGCCAGCAGCTTTGAATTACGGGAATCCTACGAGCAGTACTTC
CASSFELRESYEQYF
>TRBV7-3|NA|NA|13|TRBJ2-2
TGTGCCAGCAGCACGGGGCGCACCGGGGAGCTGTTTTTT
CASSTGRTGELFF
>TRBV20-1|NA|few|15|TRBJ2-2
TGCAGTGCGGGAAATTATGCCCTGAACACCGGGGAGCTGTTTTTT
CSAGNYALNTGELFF
>TRBV20-1|NA|NA|16|TRBJ1-5
TGCAGTGCTCCTCCTCTCGCAGTCGATAGCAATCAGCCCCAGCATTTT
CSAPPLAVDSNQPQHF
>TRBV10-3|NA|NA|15|TRBJ2-7
TGTGCCGTCCGCTTCTCACAGGGAGTTAGCAACGAGCAGTACTTC
CAVRFSQGVSNEQYF
>TRBV7-8|NA|many|13|TRBJ1-4
TGTGCCAGCAGTCGGGACGTTAATGAAAAACTGTTTTTT
CASSRDVNEKLFF
>TRBV5-1|NA|few|16|TRBJ2-1
TGCGCCAGCAGCTTGTCCGGTATAAGCTCCTACAATGAGCAGTTCTTC
CASSLSGISSYNEQFF
>TRBV7-2|TRBD1|few|15|TRBJ2-3
TGTGCCTCAGCTAGTTGGCAGGGGGCAACAGATACGCAGTATTTT
CASASWQGATDTQYF
>TRBV7-9|NA|NA|16|TRBJ1-4
TGTGCCAGCAGCTCAACCCCCAGGGACACTAATGAAAAACTGTTTTTT
CASSSTPRDTNEKLFF
>TRBV10-3|NA|NA|13|TRBJ2-2
TGTGCCATCAGTGGAGTGGACACCGGGGAGCTGTTTTTT
CAISGVDTGELFF
>TRBV20-1|TRBD2|NA|15|TRBJ2-2
TGCAGTGCAAAAACGGGAGGGCCGATCACCGGGGAGCTGTTTTTT
CSAKTGGPITGELFF
>TRBV15|NA|few|14|TRBJ1-1
TGTGCCACCAGCAGTCTCTTTATGAACACTGAAGCTTTCTTT
CATSSLFMNTEAFF
>TRBV20-1|TRBD2|few|13|TRBJ2-6
TGCAGTGCCGCGGGGGATGGGGCCAACGTCCTGACTTTC
CSAAGDGANVLTF
>TRBV6-5|NA|many|13|TRBJ2-7
TGTGCCAGCAGTTACCGCCGAACCTACGAGCAGTACTTC
CASSYRRTYEQYF
>TRBV4-1|NA|many|15|TRBJ1-1
TGCGCCAGCAGCCCAGAAAGGCAGGGGAGGACTGAAGCTTTCTTT
CASSPERQGRTEAFF
>TRBV11-2|NA|few|14|TRBJ2-3
TGTGCCAGCAGCTTAGATTTAAACTCAGATACGCAGTATTTT
CASSLDLNSDTQYF
>TRBV20-1|NA|NA|13|TRBJ1-5
TGCAGTGCTAGATCAGGAGTAGGGCGGCCCCAGCATTTT
CSARSGVGRPQHF
>TRBV11-3|NA|few|15|TRBJ2-5
TGTGCCAGCAGCTTGGGCGGGGTGCCCTTGGAGACCCAGTACTTC
CASSLGGVPLETQYF
>TRBV7-3|TRBD2|few|15|TRBJ2-1
TGTGCCAGCAGCTTTAGCGGGAGGGCGCCGGGTGAGCAGTTCTTC
CASSFSGRAPGEQFF
>TRBV4-3|TRBD1|many|16|TRBJ1-1
TGCGCCAGCAGCCAAGGGCGACAGGGGTCGGGCACTGAAGCTTTCTTT
CASSQGRQGSGTEAFF
>TRBV28|NA|NA|13|TRBJ2-4
TGTGCCACGACATGGGGTACCAAAAACATTCAGTACTTC
CATTWGTKNIQYF
>TRBV7-8|NA|few|16|TRBJ2-1
TGTGCCAGCAGCTTAGCGGGAGTTGGGGGCTACAATGAGCAGTTCTTC
CASSLAGVGGYNEQFF
>TRBV10-3|TRBD1|few|15|TRBJ2-5
TGTGCCATCAGACAAGGGACAGGGGGCTGGGAGACCCAGTACTTC
CAIRQGTGGWETQYF
>TRBV9|TRBD1|NA|17|TRBJ2-6
TGTGCCAGCAGCCTCGGACAGGACATAGCTGGGGCCAACGTCCTGACTTTC
CASSLGQDIAGANVLTF
>TRBV4-3|NA|few|15|TRBJ2-2
TGCGCCAGCAGCCAAAACAGGGTGAACACCGGGGAGCTGTTTTTT
CASSQNRVNTGELFF
>TRBV20-1|NA|few|13|TRBJ1-1
TGCAGTGCTCCGACCTCGGGACAAACTGAAGCTTTCTTT
CSAPTSGQTEAFF
>TRBV15|NA|NA|15|TRBJ2-2
TGTGCCACCAGCAGAGGGAGGGGGCGAACCGGGGAGCTGTTTTTT
CATSRGRGRTGELFF
>TRBV20-1|TRBD2|many|16|TRBJ2-1
TGCAGTGCTAGAGATTCGGCTAGCGGGTTCTACAATGAGCAGTTCTTC
CSARDSASGFYNEQFF
>TRBV9|NA|few|16|TRBJ2-1
TGTGCCAGCAGTTCCGGAGGGGAGCCCTCCTACAATGAGCAGTTCTTC
CASSSGGEPSYNEQFF
>TRBV10-3|TRBD1|many|13|TRBJ2-5
TGTGCCATCAGTGAAAACAGGGGCGAGACCCAGTACTTC
CAISENRGETQYF
>TRBV5-1|NA|many|15|TRBJ1-2
TGCGCCAGCAGACCGCGAGAGGGCGGCTACGATGGCTACACCTTC
CASRPREGGYDGYTF
>TRBV5-6|NA|NA|13|TRBJ1-3
TGTGCCAGCAGCCCCGGCCGTGGAAACACCATATATTTT
CASSPGRGNTIYF
>TRBV5-1|NA|NA|15|TRBJ1-4
TGCGCCAGCAGCTTGGCGACCCCTGGCCCTGAAAAACTGTTTTTT
CASSLATPGPEKLFF
>TRBV18|NA|once|13|TRBJ1-1
TGTGCCAGCTCAATGGAGAGGAGGACTGAAGCTTTCTTT
CASSMERRTEAFF
>TRBV29-1|NA|many|14|TRBJ2-1
TGCAGCGTTGTTTTTGCTCTCGTCGGCAATGAGCAGTTCTTC
CSVVFALVGNEQFF